The 18 T cell receptor beta chains reported below all come from one sample, sequenced in a study of blood T cell repertoires in COVID-19. Measured with immunoSEQ multiplex PCR; TCRdb has only the in-frame clones, and not every one. The sample contains under 300,000 clones, approximately 85% of which appear only once. The specimen was peripheral blood. The receptors derive from a woman aged 65 to 85 with acute or convalescent COVID-19.

The chain joins TRBV3-1 (or the pseudogene TRBV3-2) to TRBJ2-6, with D tentatively TRBD1 (5 bases). Germline lookup yields CDR1 LGHDT and CDR2 YNNKEL (reference sequence). V lost 1 base to trimming and J lost 0 bases, with 16 bases between them. CDR3 length: 19 residues. CDR3 loop: CASSQVGRADLSGANVLTF. DNA for the CDR3: TGTGCCAGCAGCCAAGTGGGCAGGGCCGACCTCTCTGGGGCCAACGTCCTGACTTTC.

The chain is built from TRBV21-1 and TRBJ2-5; the table's D call, TRBD1, was not checked against the DNA. TRBV21-1 is deemed a pseudogene. This CDR3 region has 15 residues. Here the CDR3 reads CASSSPGQGGQTQYF. The CDR3, as DNA: TGTGCCAGCAGCAGTCCGGGACAGGGAGGGCAGACCCAGTACTTC.

V is TRBV3-1 (or the pseudogene TRBV3-2) and J is TRBJ1-1, with D possibly being TRBD1 (5 bases). V was shortened by 1 base and J by 7 bases, with 13 bases between the two germline ends. This CDR3 is built from 14 residues. The germline CDR1 and CDR2 sequences are LGHDT and YNNKEL (reference sequence). CDR3 sequence: CASSQASVGVEAFF. The CDR3 DNA reads as TGTGCCAGCAGCCAAGCGTCGGTAGGGGTTGAAGCTTTCTTT.

The CDR3 loop is CASSRHTGQAGPDTQYF. DNA for the CDR3: TGTGCCAGCAGTCGCCACACGGGACAGGCTGGACCGGATACGCAGTATTTT. V is TRBV6-6 and J is TRBJ2-3; TRBD1 agrees at 8 bases. V dropped 5 bases and J dropped 6; count of bases not matched to a gene: 16. The germline gives CDR1 MNHNY, CDR2 SVGAGI (reference sequence). The CDR3 loop spans 17 amino acids.

V usage is TRBV5-4 and J usage is TRBJ2-5, with TRBD1 identical over 10 bases. The germline CDR1 and CDR2 sequences are SGHNT and YYREEE (reference sequence). CDR3 length equals 15 residues. V trimming: 1 base; J trimming: 1 base; junction bases outside the gene matches: 1. The DNA of the CDR3 is TGTGCCAGCAGCTTGCGGACAGGGGGCCAAGAGACCCAGTACTTC. It translates to CASSLRTGGQETQYF.

This clone was found a few times. V usage is TRBV4-1 and J usage is TRBJ1-5, with unresolved D. Per the germline V gene, CDR1 is MGHRA and CDR2 is YSYEKL. This CDR3 spans 16 amino acids. V lost 0 bases and J 5 bases, leaving 14 bases between the germline ends. CDR3: CASSQDPGNDDQPQHF. DNA of the CDR3: TGCGCCAGCAGCCAAGACCCAGGTAATGATGATCAGCCCCAGCATTTT.

The CDR3 coding sequence is TGTGCCAGCACCGGGGGTGTCGATTATGGCTACACCTTC. Residues: CASTGGVDYGYTF. The chain uses TRBV6-5 and TRBJ1-2; possible D gene TRBD1, 5 bases. The V end lost 7 bases, the J end lost 5 bases, and 14 bases lay between the germline ends. There are 13 residues in the CDR3. Germline V CDR1 and CDR2: MNHEY, SVGAGI.

In its sample, this clone was seen a few times. In DNA form, the CDR3 reads TGTGCCAGCAGCGTACTAGACAGAGGCACTGAAGCTTTCTTT. Amino acids: CASSVLDRGTEAFF. The chain joins TRBV9 to TRBJ1-1; TRBD1 is a possible D gene (5 bases). Trimming took off 1 base at V and 4 bases at J, with 11 bases between the two ends. The CDR3 loop spans 14 amino acids. Looked up from germline, CDR1 is SGDLS and CDR2 is YYNGEE.

The chain carries TRBV19 and TRBJ1-1; D may be TRBD1 (6 bases). This CDR3 comprises 14 residues. V was cut by 4 bases and J by 4 bases, with 13 bases left in between. Germline V lookup: CDR1 LNHDA, CDR2 SQIVND (reference sequence). CDR3 bases: TGTGCCAGTAGTACAGCAGGGGATGGCACTGAAGCTTTCTTT. This encodes CASSTAGDGTEAFF.

The V call is TRBV4-2, the J call TRBJ2-3, with 15 bases fitting TRBD2. Germline CDR1 is LGHNA and CDR2 is YNFKEQ. The CDR3 runs to 19 residues. J gave up 4 bases and V 4 bases, and 12 bases lay outside the gene matches. The CDR3 bases are TGTGCCAGCAGCCCATATGGACTAGCGGGGGGGCCCACGCCAGATACGCAGTATTTT. Translating it yields CASSPYGLAGGPTPDTQYF.

CDR3 sequence: CASIRQGDTEAFF. The CDR3 coding sequence is TGTGCCAGTATCCGGCAGGGGGACACTGAAGCTTTCTTT. The V and J genes are TRBV19 and TRBJ1-1; 7 nucleotides match TRBD1. Germline CDR1 is LNHDA and CDR2 is SQIVND (reference sequence). The CDR3 covers 13 residues. Trimming took 7 bases from V and 3 from J; bases not matched to a gene: 5. Drawing the rest from reference TRBV19 and TRBJ1-1, the complete variable domain is DGGITQSPKYLFRKEGQNVTLSCEQNLNHDAMYWYRQDPGQGLRLIYYSQIVNDFQKGDIAEGYSVSREKKESFPLTVTSAQKNPTAFYLCASIRQGDTEAFFGQGTRLTVV.

The chain links TRBV3-1 (or the pseudogene TRBV3-2) to TRBJ2-2; D gene unclear. The V gene's germline CDR1 is LGHDT and CDR2 YNNKEL (reference sequence). This CDR3 contains 15 residues. Trimming pared 4 bases from V and 1 base from J, leaving 10 bases between. This CDR3 is CASSPQWRNTGELFF. In nucleotides, the CDR3 is TGTGCCAGCAGCCCTCAATGGAGGAACACCGGGGAGCTGTTTTTT.

The V and J genes are TRBV7-8 and TRBJ1-1, with a tentative D call TRBD1 (6 bases). Germline V gene sequence: CDR1 SGHVS, CDR2 FQNEAQ. Trimming removed 2 bases at V and 2 bases at J, with 9 bases between. There are 14 residues in the CDR3. CDR3 sequence reads: CASSLRQVNTEAFF. The DNA of the CDR3 is TGTGCCAGCAGCTTACGACAGGTCAACACTGAAGCTTTCTTT. The full variable domain, rest sourced from reference TRBV7-8 and TRBJ1-1, is GAGVSQSPRYKVAKRGQDVALRCDPISGHVSLFWYQQALGQGPEFLTYFQNEAQLDKSGLPSDRFFAERPEGSVSTLKIQRTQQEDSAVYLCASSLRQVNTEAFFGQGTRLTVV.

This clone is a singleton in its sample. The chain uses TRBV2 and TRBJ1-1, with D unresolved. The CDR3 spans 13 residues. Trimming removed 2 bases from V and 6 bases from J, with 10 bases in between. From germline, CDR1 is SNHLY and CDR2 FYNNEI. The CDR3 spells CASSEQPVAEAFF. As DNA, the CDR3 is TGTGCCAGCAGTGAACAACCGGTTGCTGAAGCTTTCTTT.

This clone came up once. The rearrangement joins TRBV5-1 to TRBJ2-7; D is perhaps TRBD1 (6 bases). The CDR3 totals 15 residues. CDR1 is SGHRS, CDR2 YFSETQ, per germline. The ends were cut back, 0 bases at V and 0 bases at J, with 10 bases in the middle. Here the CDR3 reads CASSLARDTSYEQYF. The CDR3 nucleotides read TGCGCCAGCAGCTTGGCCCGGGACACCTCCTACGAGCAGTACTTC.

The gene calls are TRBV6-5 and TRBJ2-7; TRBD1 matches at 9 bases. V lost 6 bases to trimming and J lost 6 bases; unmatched junction nucleotides: 9. Germline V lookup: CDR1 MNHEY, CDR2 SVGAGI. The CDR3 totals 14 residues. The CDR3 loop is CASRPTGGAGEQYF. CDR3 nucleotide sequence: TGTGCCAGCAGACCGACAGGGGGAGCGGGCGAGCAGTACTTC.

The chain joins TRBV6-4 to TRBJ2-2; D not certain. Trimming stripped 3 bases from V and 4 bases from J, with 6 bases between. CDR3 length: 13 amino acids. CDR1 and CDR2 (germline): MRHNA, SNTAGT. CDR3 DNA: TGTGCCAGCAGTGAGGGCCCCACCGGGGAGCTGTTTTTT. Encoded protein: CASSEGPTGELFF.

The genes are TRBV5-1 and TRBJ1-6; the match to TRBD1 covers 8 bases. The CDR3 totals 15 residues. The junction had 5 bases not matched to a gene; V was cut back by 2 bases and J by 7 bases. CDR1 and CDR2 from the germline V gene are SGHRS and YFSETQ. The CDR3 loop is CASSFSQGANSPLHF. CDR3 nucleotide sequence: TGCGCCAGCAGCTTCTCCCAGGGGGCGAATTCACCCCTCCACTTT.